This TCR beta chain was found in a study of cytomegalovirus exposure and HLA in healthy donors. General study results and limits: Some V segments (TRBV6-2 and TRBV6-3 among them) were excluded as indistinguishable. Reported performance of the classifier showed diagnosis of cytomegalovirus status with high specificity and sensitivity. The study found most TCR sequences rare, yet found some public TCRs in many donors. A later analysis found most CMV-associated TCR beta chains apparently HLA-restricted.

The V gene's germline CDR1 is SGHVS and CDR2 FQNEAQ. Trimming shortened V by 4 bases and J by 3 bases, and 13 bases separated the two germline ends. The CDR3 has 14 residues. Researchers ran the PCR with 60 Vbeta and 13 Jbeta primers. The protocol was immunoSEQ multiplex PCR, while the TCRdb copy is restricted to in-frame clones and leaves out a portion. The repertoire includes some 96,000 clones, about 75% of them detected once, and about 7% sits in the top ten. Comment on this clone: Its specificity is unknown.

Specimen: PBMCs. The clonotype originates from a man aged 35 to 55 in good health and CMV-seropositive. This chain joins TRBV7-8 and TRBJ2-7, with no clear D. Here the CDR3 reads CASSSPLRLYEQYF. CDR3 DNA sequence: TGTGCCAGCAGCTCCCCACTAAGACTCTACGAGCAGTACTTC.